The rows below give T cell receptor beta chains drawn from one sample of a study of T cells in Graves' hyperthyroidism and ophthalmopathy. Each CDR3 protein is one row after TCRdb ran MiXCR on the multiplex PCR reads. The table shows 300,000 to 450,000 distinct CDR3 sequences, with about 15% occurring only once. Sequencing input: blood. The source of these receptors is a woman under 30 with Graves' hyperthyroidism that later progressed to Graves' ophthalmopathy. Both conserved end residues are part of each CDR3. A D gene is named only where the DNA matches it firmly. Not every row has a clone size; where given, it reads once, few, many or a size class.

D gene,CDR3 length,J gene,clone size,V gene,CDR3 protein,CDR3 DNA
TRBD2,16,TRBJ2-5,many,TRBV5-1,CASSPGWTSGKETQYF,TGCGCCAGCAGCCCTGGGTGGACTAGCGGGAAGGAGACCCAGTACTTC
-,15,TRBJ2-6,few,TRBV5-5,CASSFSNSGANVLTF,TGTGCCAGCAGCTTTTCCAACTCTGGGGCCAACGTCCTGACTTTC
-,12,TRBJ2-7,many,TRBV30,CAWSSPAGEQYF,TGTGCCTGGAGTTCCCCCGCGGGCGAGCAGTACTTC
TRBD2,19,TRBJ2-2,-,TRBV6-1,CASSELAGRGGRRTGELFF,TGTGCCAGCAGTGAATTAGCCGGGAGGGGCGGAAGGAGAACCGGGGAGCTGTTTTTT
-,15,TRBJ1-2,once,TRBV9,CASSANHRDNYGYTF,TGTGCCAGCAGCGCGAATCACAGGGATAACTATGGCTACACCTTC
TRBD2,15,TRBJ2-1,many,TRBV28,CASSLGLAGMDEQFF,TGTGCCAGCAGTTTAGGACTAGCGGGAATGGATGAGCAGTTCTTC
-,15,TRBJ2-7,many,TRBV6-2/TRBV6-3,CASSPRGQMTYEQYF,TGTGCCAGCAGCCCACGGGGGCAGATGACCTACGAGCAGTACTTC
-,14,TRBJ2-7,many,TRBV5-1,CASSLVYGTYEQYF,TGCGCCAGCAGCTTGGTCTACGGGACCTACGAGCAGTACTTC
-,13,TRBJ2-5,few,TRBV15,CATSRDRLEAQYF,TGTGCCACCAGCAGAGATCGTCTAGAGGCCCAGTACTTC
TRBD2,15,TRBJ2-1,many,TRBV20-1,CSAERTSGIHNEQFF,TGCAGTGCAGAGAGGACTAGCGGGATACACAATGAGCAGTTCTTC
-,13,TRBJ1-2,many,TRBV6-1,CASSTWTSYGYTF,TGTGCCAGCAGTACCTGGACAAGTTATGGCTACACCTTC
-,14,TRBJ1-4,-,TRBV20-1,CSARSGNFNEKLFF,TGCAGTGCTAGAAGTGGGAATTTTAATGAAAAACTGTTTTTT
-,13,TRBJ1-5,many,TRBV27,CASSLSAGQPQHF,TGTGCCAGCAGTTTATCGGCGGGCCAGCCCCAGCATTTT
TRBD1,14,TRBJ1-5,many,TRBV27,CASSLSGGNQPQHF,TGTGCCAGCAGCTTATCAGGGGGAAATCAGCCCCAGCATTTT
-,13,TRBJ1-5,many,TRBV30,CAWSVQSDQPQHF,TGTGCCTGGAGTGTACAATCGGATCAGCCCCAGCATTTT
TRBD1,15,TRBJ2-2,few,TRBV18,CASSPAGGTTGELFF,TGTGCCAGCTCACCCGCAGGGGGTACCACCGGGGAGCTGTTTTTT
-,15,TRBJ2-5,many,TRBV6-1,CASTFRPRGRETQYF,TGTGCCAGTACATTCCGACCTAGAGGGCGGGAGACCCAGTACTTC
-,11,TRBJ1-2,-,TRBV5-1,CASSKGGGYTF,TGCGCCAGCAGCAAAGGGGGTGGCTACACCTTC
TRBD2,14,TRBJ2-1,many,TRBV10-3,CAISGREGLDEQFF,TGTGCCATCAGTGGTCGGGAGGGCCTCGATGAGCAGTTCTTC
TRBD1,15,TRBJ1-2,many,TRBV28,CASSFPVGQSQDYTF,TGTGCCAGCAGTTTTCCGGTGGGACAGTCCCAAGACTACACCTTC
-,14,TRBJ1-2,many,TRBV28,CASSLGLLGGGYTF,TGTGCCAGCAGTTTAGGCTTACTGGGCGGCGGCTACACCTTC
-,15,TRBJ2-7,once,TRBV28,CASRNTRGGSYEQYF,TGTGCCAGCAGGAACACCAGGGGAGGCTCCTACGAGCAGTACTTC
-,16,TRBJ2-5,many,TRBV7-9,CASSLQLVGDQETQYF,TGTGCCAGCAGCCTCCAACTAGTCGGGGACCAAGAGACCCAGTACTTC
-,16,TRBJ2-2,-,TRBV27,CASSLLGTPETGELFF,TGTGCCAGCAGTTTATTGGGGACACCTGAGACCGGGGAGCTGTTTTTT
-,11,TRBJ2-2,-,TRBV19,CASHAAGELFF,TGTGCCAGCCACGCCGCCGGGGAGCTGTTTTTT
TRBD2,18,TRBJ2-3,-,TRBV20-1,CSARIFPGLAGGRDTQYF,TGCAGTGCTAGAATTTTTCCGGGACTAGCGGGAGGAAGAGATACGCAGTATTTT
-,15,TRBJ1-1,few,TRBV19,CASSIKTGANTEAFF,TGTGCCAGTAGTATAAAGACAGGAGCGAACACTGAAGCTTTCTTT
TRBD1,14,TRBJ2-5,-,TRBV4-1,CASSPWTGEETQYF,TGCGCCAGCAGCCCCTGGACAGGGGAAGAGACCCAGTACTTC
TRBD1,13,TRBJ2-7,-,TRBV29-1,CSVVVTGGSEQYF,TGCAGCGTTGTCGTGACAGGGGGCTCCGAGCAGTACTTC
-,11,TRBJ2-1,many,TRBV30,CAWSVTNEQFF,TGTGCCTGGAGTGTCACCAATGAGCAGTTCTTC
-,14,TRBJ2-3,many,TRBV28,CASSFPAPTDTQYF,TGTGCCAGCAGTTTCCCAGCCCCCACAGATACGCAGTATTTT
TRBD2,12,TRBJ2-7,-,TRBV7-9,CAVAGADYEQYF,TGTGCCGTCGCGGGAGCAGACTACGAGCAGTACTTC
TRBD1,14,TRBJ1-4,few,TRBV6-1,CASWGQSGNEKLFF,TGTGCCAGCTGGGGACAGAGTGGCAATGAAAAACTGTTTTTT
-,12,TRBJ2-7,few,TRBV28,CASSSGAYEQYF,TGTGCCAGCAGTTCGGGAGCCTACGAGCAGTACTTC
TRBD2,17,TRBJ2-1,many,TRBV3-1,CASSQDRAAGGPREQFF,TGTGCCAGCAGCCAAGATCGGGCAGCGGGAGGGCCTAGGGAGCAGTTCTTC
-,13,TRBJ2-3,many,TRBV18,CASSPREIDTQYF,TGTGCCAGCTCACCACGGGAGATTGATACGCAGTATTTT
-,12,TRBJ2-1,many,TRBV7-8,CASSPRGHEQFF,TGTGCCAGCAGCCCTAGGGGCCATGAGCAGTTCTTC
TRBD2,16,TRBJ2-1,-,TRBV12-3/TRBV12-4,CASSLGTSGIYNEQFF,TGTGCCAGCAGTTTAGGGACTAGCGGAATTTACAATGAGCAGTTCTTC